This TCR beta chain was profiled in a study of cytomegalovirus exposure and HLA in healthy donors. Study context: Of 398 genotyped donors, about 81% clustered with self-reported Caucasian donors.

Primers included in the PCR were 60 Vbeta and 13 Jbeta primers. Clones were read by immunoSEQ multiplex PCR, and TCRdb kept only the in-frame ones, dropping some. The sample gives about 140,000 clones, about 79% of which show up once; less than 3.5% is in the top ten. For this clone: Other DNA variants within this sample encode the same CDR3.

With 3 bases clipped from V and 2 bases from J, the junction kept 8 bases outside the gene matches. The CDR3 totals 16 residues. Germline V gene lookup returns CDR1 MNHNS and CDR2 SASEGT. V and J are TRBV6-1 and TRBJ2-7, with TRBD1 matching over 9 bases. The sequence derives from a male donor in good health and CMV-seronegative. The sample was PBMCs. The CDR3 sequence is CASSEAPGQGPYEQYF. CDR3 bases: TGTGCCAGCAGTGAGGCCCCGGGACAGGGTCCCTACGAGCAGTACTTC.